A single sample gave rise to the 6 T cell receptor beta chains below, sequenced in a study of Graves' ophthalmopathy and Graves' hyperthyroidism. Amplification targeted the TCR beta CDR3 regions, with RNA transcripts as the source material. RT-PCR in the first round used HTBI primers; a second-round multiplex PCR followed. In TCRdb, the multiplex PCR reads were re-called with MiXCR into one record per CDR3 protein. The sample consists of 300,000 or so distinct CDR3 sequences, 17% of them appearing once. What was sequenced was peripheral blood. The receptor source for this set is an adult man with Graves' ophthalmopathy.

This clonotype has at least ten counts. CDR3 protein: CAVSFSPTVETQYF. In nucleotides, the CDR3 is TGTGCCGTTTCGTTTAGCCCCACGGTAGAGACCCAGTACTTC. V gene TRBV6-1 combines with J gene TRBJ2-5; the D is unclear. CDR1 and CDR2 (germline): MNHNS, SASEGT. Trimming removed 11 bases from V and 4 bases from J, with 20 bases in between. CDR3 length: 14 residues.

Many counts were recorded for this clonotype. This rearrangement joins TRBV6-1 to TRBJ1-2; tentatively, D is TRBD1 (6 bases). The CDR3 extends over 13 amino acids. Germline V gives CDR1 MNHNS, CDR2 SASEGT. Trimming took off 2 bases at V and 5 bases at J, with 9 bases between the two ends. The CDR3 sequence: CASSESTGYGYTF. In DNA, the CDR3 is TGTGCCAGCAGTGAATCAACAGGGTATGGCTACACCTTC.

The sample holds many counts of this clonotype. The chain combines TRBV29-1 with TRBJ2-2; TRBD2 might be the D (5 bases). Per the germline V gene, CDR1 is SQVTM and CDR2 is ANQGSEA. This CDR3 has 12 residues. V was shortened by 7 bases and J by 7 bases, with 13 bases between the two germline ends. For the CDR3, the DNA is TGCAGCGGCGGCGAGGGTCACGGGGAGCTGTTTTTT. This translates into CSGGEGHGELFF.

This clonotype was observed many times. The chain employs TRBV11-2 and TRBJ2-2; 7 nucleotides line up with TRBD1. The germline V gene encodes CDR1 SGHAT and CDR2 FQNNGV. V was pared by 5 bases and J by 0 bases, with 9 bases of the junction left unmatched. This CDR3 is 17 amino acids long. CDR3 DNA: TGTGCCAGCAGCCAAGACAGGGCCCGCGCGAACACCGGGGAGCTGTTTTTT. The encoded protein is CASSQDRARANTGELFF.

This clonotype was observed many times. This rearrangement joins TRBV11-2 to TRBJ2-2, with TRBD1 as a possible D gene (6 bases). From germline, CDR1 is SGHAT and CDR2 FQNNGV. The ends were cut back, 1 base at V and 1 base at J, with 16 bases in the middle. The CDR3 consists of 18 residues. CDR3 region: CASSLGLWGHLNTGELFF. CDR3 sequence (DNA): TGTGCCAGCAGCTTAGGTTTGTGGGGACACCTGAACACCGGGGAGCTGTTTTTT.

This clonotype was observed many times. This rearrangement joins TRBV9 to TRBJ1-6, with D possibly TRBD1 on 6 matching bases. Germline CDR1 reads SGDLS; CDR2 reads YYNGEE. The CDR3 runs 15 residues. Trimming removed 2 bases from V and 3 bases from J, with 9 bases in between. CDR3 nucleotides: TGTGCCAGCAGCGTCAGGACAGACTATAATTCACCCCTCCACTTT. Translated, it gives CASSVRTDYNSPLHF.